These 22 T cell receptor beta chains share one sample of origin, sequenced in a study of cytomegalovirus exposure and HLA in healthy donors. Primers: 60 Vbeta forward and 13 Jbeta reverse. Clones were read by immunoSEQ multiplex PCR, and TCRdb kept only the in-frame ones, dropping some. The sample comprises approximately 30,000 clones, approximately 67% of which are singletons, and 9.5% to 13% rests with the top ten. The sample was PBMCs. These receptors all stem from a man in his forties in good health and CMV-seropositive.

The V call is TRBV6-5, the J call TRBJ2-7; 7 nucleotides match TRBD2. Germline V gene lookup returns CDR1 MNHEY and CDR2 SVGAGI. The V gene end was trimmed by 0 bases and the J gene end by 6 bases; junction bases not matched to a gene: 8. The CDR3 consists of 15 residues. This chain's CDR3 is CASSYSDRGGTEQYF. For the CDR3, the DNA is TGTGCCAGCAGTTACTCGGATAGGGGAGGGACCGAGCAGTACTTC.

This rearrangement joins TRBV19 to TRBJ2-2, with 9 bases aligning to TRBD2. The CDR3 is 16 residues long. The germline V gene encodes CDR1 LNHDA and CDR2 SQIVND (reference sequence). Unmatched junction bases numbered 11, after V lost 7 bases and J lost 5 bases. CDR3 loop: CASTGGGVSGTGELFF. The CDR3 DNA reads TGTGCCAGTACGGGCGGGGGGGTTTCGGGGACCGGGGAGCTGTTTTTT.

The CDR3 sequence is CATSTADASGTQYF. As DNA, the CDR3 is TGTGCCACCAGCACCGCCGACGCCTCGGGGACCCAGTACTTC. The J gene is TRBJ2-5, the V gene TRBV15; D not certain. This CDR3 is built from 14 residues. The V gene's germline CDR1 is LNHNV and CDR2 YYDKDF (reference sequence). Trimming took 4 bases from V and 7 from J, leaving 16 bases between them.

V and J are TRBV6-1 and TRBJ2-2; 9 bases map to TRBD1. The CDR3 sequence is 15 residues long. V shed 3 bases, J shed 6 bases, and the junction held 5 bases outside the gene matches. Germline V gives CDR1 MNHNS, CDR2 SASEGT. The CDR3 reads CASSDDRGYPGELFF. The DNA of the CDR3 is TGTGCCAGCAGTGACGACAGGGGGTACCCCGGGGAGCTGTTTTTT.

The chain combines TRBV9 with TRBJ2-5, with a weak D call TRBD2 (5 bases). Deletions cut 4 bases from V and 2 bases from J, with 18 bases between. CDR1 is SGDLS and CDR2 is YYNGEE in the germline V gene. The CDR3 consists of 16 residues. CDR3 nucleotides: TGTGCCAGCAGCCCCCCGCCGGGGTTGGGACAAGAGACCCAGTACTTC. Its translation: CASSPPPGLGQETQYF.

Here the CDR3 DNA reads TGTGCTAGTGGACCACAGGGGTCTTCCTACAATGAGCAGTTCTTC. Protein: CASGPQGSSYNEQFF. This chain connects TRBV12-5 to TRBJ2-1; 7 nucleotides agree with TRBD1. The germline CDR1 and CDR2 sequences are LGHNT and FRNRAP. The trim removed 6 bases at V and 1 base at J, leaving 6 bases unmatched. The CDR3 is made up of 15 amino acids. The full variable domain, with the rest looked up from reference TRBV12-5 and TRBJ2-1, is DARVTQTPRHKVTEMGQEVTMRCQPILGHNTVFWYRQTMMQGLELLAYFRNRAPLDDSGMPKDRFSAEMPDATLATLKIQPSEPRDSAVYFCASGPQGSSYNEQFFGPGTRLTVL.

The J gene is TRBJ2-1, the V gene TRBV14; TRBD1 agrees at 8 bases. The CDR3 loop spans 16 amino acids. Germline trimming cut 4 bases from V and 0 bases from J; bases unmatched to any gene: 5. From germline, CDR1 is SGHDN and CDR2 FVKESK. CDR3 protein: CASSPDRGFSYNEQFF. Here the CDR3 DNA reads TGTGCCAGCAGCCCAGACAGGGGCTTCTCCTACAATGAGCAGTTCTTC.

The chain carries TRBV5-1 and TRBJ2-6; D is possibly TRBD2 (5 bases). Trimming left V 0 bases short and J 1 base short, with 14 bases between. The germline V gene has CDR1 SGHRS and CDR2 YFSETQ. The CDR3 runs 18 residues. The CDR3 loop reads CASSLVEGEGSGANVLTF. The CDR3 nucleotides are TGCGCCAGCAGCTTGGTCGAGGGAGAAGGATCTGGGGCCAACGTCCTGACTTTC. Supplemented by reference TRBV5-1 and TRBJ2-6, the full variable domain reads KAGVTQTPRYLIKTRGQQVTLSCSPISGHRSVSWYQQTPGQGLQFLFEYFSETQRNKGNFPGRFSGRQFSNSRSEMNVSTLELGDSALYLCASSLVEGEGSGANVLTFGAGSRLTVL.

The CDR3 DNA sequence: TGTGCCAGCAGCCTACTTGACAGGGGTAGCTCCTATAATTCACCCCTCCACTTT. Protein: CASSLLDRGSSYNSPLHF. The chain is built from TRBV7-2 and TRBJ1-6; TRBD1 agrees at 8 bases. Trimming at V came to 5 bases and at J to 0 bases, leaving 9 bases not matched to a gene. Germline V gene sequence: CDR1 SGHTA, CDR2 FQGNSA. CDR3 length: 18 residues.

The rearrangement uses TRBV2 and TRBJ2-3, with TRBD2 identical over 12 bases. After removal of 5 bases from V and 2 bases from J, the junction contained 5 bases not matched to a gene. CDR3 size: 16 residues. Germline CDR1 is SNHLY and CDR2 is FYNNEI. CDR3 protein: CASSRGTSGPTDTQYF. As DNA, the CDR3 is TGTGCCAGCAGTAGGGGGACTAGCGGGCCCACAGATACGCAGTATTTT.

The CDR3 sequence is CAWSVTGGMGQPQHF. The CDR3 coding sequence is TGTGCCTGGAGTGTAACAGGGGGAATGGGACAGCCCCAGCATTTT. V is TRBV30 and J is TRBJ1-5; 8 bases map to TRBD1. CDR3 length: 15 amino acids. V shed 0 bases and J 7 bases; nucleotides not matched to a gene: 8. Germline assignment: CDR1 GTSNPN and CDR2 SVGIG (reference sequence).

The chain carries TRBV2 and TRBJ1-4; 8 nucleotides line up with TRBD1. Germline values: CDR1 SNHLY, CDR2 FYNNEI. Trimming cost V 7 bases and J 5 bases; bases outside gene matches: 6. There are 14 residues in the CDR3. The CDR3 bases are TGTGCCAGCAAGATGGACAGGGCAAATGAAAAACTGTTTTTT. Protein product: CASKMDRANEKLFF.

Remarks on this clone: Its ends do not fully match the called genes, so a read error is possible. The J gene is TRBJ2-1, the V gene TRBV5-6; D possibly corresponds to TRBD1 (5 bases). The germline V gene encodes CDR1 SGHDT and CDR2 YYEEEE. This CDR3 comprises 12 residues. The CDR3 region has the DNA TGTGCCAGCAACAGGAACTACGATGAGCAGTTCTTC. Translating gives CASNRNYDEQFF. The full variable domain, completed using reference TRBV5-6 and TRBJ2-1, is DAGVTQSPTHLIKTRGQQVTLRCSPKSGHDTVSWYQQALGQGPQFIFQYYEEEERQRGNFPDRFSGHQFPNYSSELNVNALLLGDSALYLCASNRNYDEQFFGPGTRLTVL.

This clone was picked up a small number of times. The chain employs TRBV5-1 and TRBJ1-6; tentative D call: TRBD1 (6 bases). Germline V gene sequence: CDR1 SGHRS, CDR2 YFSETQ. The CDR3 runs 14 residues. The V and J ends lost 2 bases and 7 bases respectively, with 10 bases between them. The CDR3 is CASSFDRFNSPLHF. The CDR3 bases are TGCGCCAGCAGCTTCGACAGGTTCAATTCACCCCTCCACTTT.

This chain joins TRBV6-6 and TRBJ1-5; D remains unclear. The germline V and J ends were trimmed by 4 bases and 3 bases, with 13 bases remaining between them. CDR1 is MNHNY, CDR2 SVGAGI, per germline (reference sequence). The CDR3 extends over 15 amino acids. Here the CDR3 DNA reads TGTGCCAGCAGTTCCCCCGAGCACCTCAATCAGCCCCAGCATTTT. It codes for CASSSPEHLNQPQHF.

This rearrangement joins TRBV29-1 to TRBJ2-1; TRBD2 aligns across 7 bases. The CDR3 totals 18 residues. CDR1 and CDR2 (germline): SQVTM, ANQGSEA. Unmatched junction bases numbered 14, after V lost 3 bases and J lost 0 bases. The CDR3 loop reads CSVESGAPKIGSYNEQFF. CDR3 coding DNA: TGCAGCGTTGAGAGCGGGGCCCCTAAGATAGGCTCCTACAATGAGCAGTTCTTC.

This clone was seen once. The chain has TRBV25-1 and TRBJ2-7, with D possibly being TRBD1 (5 bases). This CDR3 contains 16 residues. Trimming removed 3 bases at V and 2 bases at J, with 17 bases between. Looked up from germline, CDR1 is MGHDK and CDR2 is SYGVNS. As DNA, the CDR3 is TGTGCCAGCAGTGACCTCGCAGGGAAAAATCCCTACGAGCAGTACTTC. Encoded protein: CASSDLAGKNPYEQYF.

This clone was observed a handful of times. The chain links TRBV6-4 to TRBJ2-1, with TRBD2 identical over 11 bases. V was clipped by 6 bases and J by 5 bases; unmatched bases: 6. Germline CDR1 reads MRHNA; CDR2 reads SNTAGT. This CDR3 region has 15 residues. CDR3 nucleotide sequence: TGTGCCAGCAGCGAACTAGCGGGGGACCACAATGAGCAGTTCTTC. Translated: CASSELAGDHNEQFF.

This clone was detected a few times. The chain is built from TRBV5-5 and TRBJ2-5, with 9 bases lining up with TRBD2. CDR1 is SGHKS and CDR2 is YYEKEE in the germline V gene (reference sequence). The CDR3 totals 15 residues. V was clipped by 4 bases and J by 5 bases; unmatched bases: 9. CDR3 sequence reads: CASSEGLARGETQYF. In DNA, the CDR3 is TGTGCCAGCAGCGAGGGACTAGCCAGGGGCGAGACCCAGTACTTC.

This chain's CDR3 is CASSQPRQGSYNEQFF. The CDR3, as DNA: TGCGCCAGCAGCCAACCCAGACAGGGTTCCTACAATGAGCAGTTCTTC. This chain uses TRBV4-1 with TRBJ2-1; 7 positions agree with TRBD1. With 2 bases clipped from V and 1 base from J, the junction kept 5 bases outside the gene matches. In germline, CDR1 is MGHRA, CDR2 YSYEKL. The CDR3 runs 16 residues.

The chain has TRBV18 and TRBJ1-1; D is possibly TRBD1 (5 bases). The CDR3 totals 13 residues. Germline V CDR1 and CDR2: KGHSH, LQKENI. V dropped 3 bases and J dropped 10 bases, with 15 bases sitting between them. The CDR3 bases are TGTGCCAGCTCACCTGAGCGGGACGGGGTAGCTTTCTTT. As protein: CASSPERDGVAFF.

The chain combines TRBV5-8 with TRBJ1-5; 8 positions agree with TRBD1. The CDR3 is 13 amino acids. Losses at the gene ends were 5 bases for V and 6 bases for J; bases not matched to a gene: 4. Germline V gene sequence: CDR1 SGHTS, CDR2 YDEGEE. The CDR3 sequence: CASRTGVIQPQHF. Here the CDR3 DNA reads TGTGCCAGCAGGACAGGGGTGATTCAGCCCCAGCATTTT.